The sequence of this T cell receptor (beta chain) was determined in a study of blood T cell repertoires in COVID-19. For the study at large: Sites in the United States, Italy and Spain provided acute and convalescent COVID-19 samples. PBMCs, B-cell-depleted T cells, or T cells provided the cDNA or gDNA that made up the material.

The authors' processing: Reference gene primers were amplified, and this amplification served to estimate nucleated cell counts. Sequencing used immunoSEQ multiplex PCR; TCRdb keeps in-frame clones, though not all of them. V and J calls and clone size are given by that table; D and trimming were obtained from the DNA. In the table there are hundreds of thousands of clones, approximately 86% of which are singletons. Sequencing used peripheral blood. The source of this sequence is a man between 35 and 55 years old with acute or convalescent COVID-19.

CDR3 residues: CASIPGLGRVGEQYF. DNA of the CDR3: TGCGCCAGCATCCCCGGACTAGGTCGGGTTGGCGAGCAGTACTTC. The genes are TRBV10-2 and TRBJ2-7; the match to TRBD2 covers 7 bases. This CDR3 is built from 15 residues. The trim removed 7 bases at V and 6 bases at J, leaving 15 bases unmatched. Germline CDR1 is WSHSY and CDR2 is SAAADI.